This T cell receptor (beta chain) was documented in a study of cytomegalovirus exposure and HLA in healthy donors. Overall study results and limits: With DRB1 most and HLA-C fewest, TCR association rates differed between HLA loci in a later analysis. Productive status was seen about 87% or about 30% of the time for most TCR beta V segments in an earlier analysis.

Per the germline V gene, CDR1 is SEHNR and CDR2 is FQNEAQ (reference sequence). The J segment lost 3 bases and the V segment lost 5 bases, leaving 11 bases of the junction unmatched. The CDR3 covers 16 residues. Points on this clone: Its cognate antigen is unknown.

PCR was performed using 60 Vbeta and 13 Jbeta primers. TCRdb's copy holds only in-frame clones and misses some; the assay was immunoSEQ multiplex PCR. Of about 150,000 clones listed, about 80% are singletons. The sequencing sample was made of PBMCs. V gene TRBV7-9 combines with J gene TRBJ2-3; 7 nucleotides line up with TRBD2. The source of this sequence is a man between 35 and 55 years old in good health and CMV-seronegative. The DNA for the CDR3 is TGTGCCAGCAGCCCCCCGAGCGGGAAAGGGACAGATACGCAGTATTTT. As protein: CASSPPSGKGTDTQYF.